The 29 T cell receptor beta chains listed next were all sequenced from one sample in a study of response to subunit inactivated influenza vaccine. TCRdb reprocessed the RT-PCR reads via MiXCR and lists one record per CDR3 protein. The repertoire consists of fewer than 600,000 distinct CDR3 sequences, with less than 7.5% occurring once and the leading ten covering around 13%. Sequencing used PBMCs from blood, obtained around 25 months after vaccination. These receptor sequences come from a man aged 50 to 75 who received an inactivated influenza vaccine.

Only a few counts were recorded for this clonotype. The chain combines TRBV29-1 with TRBJ1-2; 7 nucleotides match TRBD1. Looked up from germline, CDR1 is SQVTM and CDR2 is ANQGSEA. The CDR3 is 14 amino acids. V dropped 5 bases and J dropped 3; count of bases not matched to a gene: 9. Here the CDR3 DNA reads TGCAGCGTTAAATCGCAGGGGGAAGACTATGGCTACACCTTC. This codes for CSVKSQGEDYGYTF.

This clonotype was counted a few times. The chain is built from TRBV29-1 and TRBJ2-5; tentatively, D is TRBD1 (5 bases). Trimming took 5 bases from V and 3 from J, leaving 13 bases between them. This CDR3 is built from 13 residues. Germline V CDR1 and CDR2: SQVTM, ANQGSEA. CDR3 sequence reads: CSVQGRVKETQYF. CDR3 sequence (DNA): TGCAGCGTTCAGGGCAGGGTTAAAGAGACCCAGTACTTC.

This clonotype has a handful of counts. V usage is TRBV9 and J usage is TRBJ2-3; 7 bases agree with TRBD1. Germline V lookup: CDR1 SGDLS, CDR2 YYNGEE. J was trimmed by 7 bases and V by 0 bases; bases with no gene match: 11. This CDR3 has 16 residues. The CDR3 here is CASSVARDRAGNTQYF. For the CDR3, the DNA is TGTGCCAGCAGCGTAGCTCGCGACAGGGCCGGGAATACGCAGTATTTT.

This clonotype was recorded many times. V is TRBV14 and J is TRBJ2-1; 8 bases are shared with TRBD2. V lost 5 bases, J lost 10 bases, and 13 bases stayed unmatched. This CDR3 is 15 amino acids long. Germline V gives CDR1 SGHDN, CDR2 FVKESK. CDR3 in DNA: TGTGCCAGCAGCTCTATCATCGGTTTAGCGGGAGAGCAGTTCTTC. It encodes CASSSIIGLAGEQFF. The whole variable domain, remainder taken from reference TRBV14 and TRBJ2-1, is EAGVTQFPSHSVIEKGQTVTLRCDPISGHDNLYWYRRVMGKEIKFLLHFVKESKQDESGMPNNRFLAERTGGTYSTLKVQPAELEDSGVYFCASSSIIGLAGEQFFGPGTRLTVL.

In this sample, this clonotype turned up a few times. This chain links TRBV20-1 with TRBJ2-3; tentatively, D is TRBD2 (6 bases). Between the trimmed V and J ends, which lost 5 bases and 2 bases, there was a span of 14 bases. The CDR3 runs 14 residues. CDR1 is DFQATT, CDR2 SNEGSKA, per germline (reference sequence). CDR3 sequence: CSAGRRGVTDTQYF. CDR3 nucleotide sequence: TGCAGTGCTGGGAGGCGGGGAGTCACAGATACGCAGTATTTT.

This clonotype was counted a few times. Here the CDR3 reads CASSSRQGATDTQYF. CDR3 DNA sequence: TGTGCCAGCAGCTCACGACAGGGGGCGACAGATACGCAGTATTTT. The chain couples TRBV7-2 to TRBJ2-3; TRBD1 aligns across 10 bases. J lost 3 bases, V lost 4 bases, and 4 bases had no gene match. Looked up from germline, CDR1 is SGHTA and CDR2 is FQGNSA. The CDR3 totals 15 residues.

The chain employs TRBV12-3 or TRBV12-4 and TRBJ1-2, with D tentatively TRBD1 (5 bases). With 3 bases removed from V and 7 bases from J, the gap between germline ends came to 18 bases. The CDR3 length is 15 residues. The CDR3 loop reads CASSFPPGLGVGYTF. CDR3 nucleotides: TGTGCCAGCAGTTTTCCCCCGGGGCTCGGAGTTGGCTACACCTTC.

This clonotype was seen repeatedly, ten times or more. This chain joins TRBV24-1 and TRBJ2-5; 9 bases are shared with TRBD1. Trimming took 2 bases from V and 3 from J; bases not matched to a gene: 6. The CDR3 spans 16 residues. Germline V CDR1 and CDR2: KGHDR, SFDVKD. CDR3 coding DNA: TGTGCCACCAGTGATTCCCTCGGGACAGGGAAAGAGACCCAGTACTTC. Encoded protein: CATSDSLGTGKETQYF.

The V and J genes are TRBV25-1 and TRBJ1-2; D uncertain. Germline V CDR1 and CDR2: MGHDK, SYGVNS. V was trimmed by 8 bases and J by 0 bases, leaving 4 bases between them. The CDR3 sequence is 11 residues long. CDR3 bases: TGTGCCAGCGACTCTAACTATGGCTACACCTTC. It translates to CASDSNYGYTF.

In its sample, this clonotype was seen many times. The rearrangement uses TRBV9 and TRBJ2-3; TRBD2 matches 11 bases. In germline, CDR1 is SGDLS, CDR2 YYNGEE. The CDR3 length is 16 residues. J lost 3 bases, V lost 0 bases, and 3 bases had no gene match. The CDR3 loop is CASSVGSGRETDTQYF. The DNA for the CDR3 is TGTGCCAGCAGCGTAGGTAGCGGGAGGGAAACAGATACGCAGTATTTT.

The rearrangement joins TRBV19 to TRBJ2-1; 7 bases agree with TRBD1. From germline, CDR1 is LNHDA and CDR2 SQIVND (reference sequence). The CDR3 covers 15 residues. Trimming removed 6 bases from V and 7 bases from J; junction bases left unmatched: 12. This CDR3 reads CASSLTGILLNEQFF. The CDR3, as DNA: TGTGCCAGTAGCCTGACAGGGATTCTTCTTAATGAGCAGTTCTTC.

The CDR3 coding sequence is TGTGCCAGCAGTTTTCGGGCAGGGAACACCGGGGAGCTGTTTTTT. Its protein product is CASSFRAGNTGELFF. The chain combines TRBV12-3 or TRBV12-4 with TRBJ2-2; D not resolved. This CDR3 is 15 amino acids long. Deletions cut 3 bases from V and 1 base from J, with 9 bases between.

This clonotype appeared many times. The chain links TRBV12-3 or TRBV12-4 to TRBJ2-5; D not resolved. CDR3 length: 17 residues. Trimming removed 0 bases at V and 0 bases at J, with 14 bases between. This CDR3 is CASSLAGGNTYQETQYF. The CDR3 nucleotides are TGTGCCAGCAGTTTAGCGGGTGGGAACACCTACCAAGAGACCCAGTACTTC.

This chain connects TRBV6-5 to TRBJ2-5; TRBD2 agrees at 7 bases. Germline V gene sequence: CDR1 MNHEY, CDR2 SVGAGI. The J segment lost 5 bases and the V segment lost 0 bases, leaving 15 bases of the junction unmatched. The CDR3 is 18 amino acids. CDR3 amino acids: CASSYSISSGLVLETQYF. CDR3 sequence (DNA): TGTGCCAGCAGTTACTCGATTTCGTCCGGACTAGTCCTCGAGACCCAGTACTTC.

In this sample, this clonotype turned up many times. The gene calls are TRBV5-6 and TRBJ1-6; D is perhaps TRBD1 (6 bases). Germline CDR1 and CDR2: SGHDT and YYEEEE. CDR3 length: 16 residues. The V end lost 6 bases, the J end lost 8 bases, and 21 bases lay between the germline ends. The CDR3 protein is CASTLRRHKGDSPLHF. Written as DNA, the CDR3 is TGTGCCAGCACCCTGCGGCGGCATAAGGGGGATTCACCCCTCCACTTT.

The V gene is TRBV7-9, the J gene TRBJ1-5; D unresolved. CDR1 is SEHNR, CDR2 FQNEAQ, per germline (reference sequence). This CDR3 comprises 12 residues. Between the trimmed V and J ends, which lost 4 bases and 9 bases, there was a span of 10 bases. CDR3 residues: CASSSDPGPQHF. The CDR3, as DNA: TGTGCCAGCAGCTCAGACCCGGGGCCCCAGCATTTT.

CDR3 region: CASSFSRFGSPNYGYTF. The CDR3 nucleotides are TGCGCCAGCAGCTTTAGTAGGTTCGGCAGCCCTAACTATGGCTACACCTTC. The chain employs TRBV5-1 and TRBJ1-2; the D is unclear. From germline, CDR1 is SGHRS and CDR2 YFSETQ. The V gene lost 2 bases and the J gene lost 0 bases, with 17 bases spanning the gap. The CDR3 is 17 residues long.

This clonotype has just a few counts. This CDR3 is CASSPGGLTEAFF. CDR3 in DNA: TGCGCCAGCAGCCCGGGTGGGCTCACTGAAGCTTTCTTT. The rearrangement uses TRBV5-1 and TRBJ1-1; no definite D call. The germline V gene has CDR1 SGHRS and CDR2 YFSETQ. V lost 4 bases and J 4 bases, leaving 11 bases between the germline ends. The CDR3 totals 13 residues.

This clonotype has at least ten counts. Here the CDR3 reads CATSSSGRISYEQYF. In DNA, the CDR3 is TGTGCCACCAGCTCCTCGGGACGGATCTCCTACGAGCAGTACTTC. The V and J genes are TRBV15 and TRBJ2-7, with D perhaps given as TRBD1 or TRBD2 (5 bases each). Trimming shortened V by 5 bases and J by 0 bases, and 14 bases separated the two germline ends. This CDR3 has 15 amino acids. CDR1 is LNHNV, CDR2 YYDKDF, per germline (reference sequence).

Only a few counts were recorded for this clonotype. CDR3 nucleotide sequence: TGCGCCAGCGGCCGGGCTCACTACGAGCAGTACTTC. Protein: CASGRAHYEQYF. This chain connects TRBV5-1 to TRBJ2-7; D is unresolved. Trimming stripped 7 bases from V and 3 bases from J, with 11 bases between. Germline V lookup: CDR1 SGHRS, CDR2 YFSETQ. This CDR3 has 12 amino acids.

This clonotype occurred many times. This chain connects TRBV9 to TRBJ2-1; D is unresolved. Trimming left V 4 bases short and J 8 bases short, with 13 bases between. The germline CDR1 and CDR2 sequences are SGDLS and YYNGEE. The CDR3 is 13 residues long. DNA for the CDR3: TGTGCCAGCAGCTCCAATTTTGGGGATGAGCAGTTCTTC. It encodes CASSSNFGDEQFF. Variable domain in full (rest from reference TRBV9 and TRBJ2-1): DSGVTQTPKHLITATGQRVTLRCSPRSGDLSVYWYQQSLDQGLQFLIQYYNGEERAKGNILERFSAQQFPDLHSELNLSSLELGDSALYFCASSSNFGDEQFFGPGTRLTVL.

CDR3 amino acids: CASSQGLAATYEQYF. The DNA for the CDR3 is TGCGCCAGCAGCCAAGGACTAGCGGCAACCTACGAGCAGTACTTC. J is TRBJ2-7 and V is TRBV4-3, with 9 nucleotides matching TRBD2. The V gene end was trimmed by 1 base and the J gene end by 2 bases; junction bases not matched to a gene: 3. The germline CDR1 and CDR2 sequences are LGHNA and YSLEER. This CDR3 comprises 15 residues.

The V gene is TRBV6-1, the J gene TRBJ1-2; no definite D call. CDR3 size: 15 residues. V shed 6 bases and J shed 3 bases, with 17 bases lying between them. The V gene's germline CDR1 is MNHNS and CDR2 SASEGT. In DNA form, the CDR3 reads TGTGCCAGCAGCCTCGGGATATCTGGGGACTATGGCTACACCTTC. It encodes CASSLGISGDYGYTF.

This clonotype showed up just a few times. The chain employs TRBV3-1 and TRBJ1-5, with TRBD1 matching over 8 bases. V lost 1 base to trimming and J lost 6 bases; unmatched junction nucleotides: 2. This CDR3 has 14 residues. Per the germline V gene, CDR1 is LGHDT and CDR2 is YNNKEL (reference sequence). The CDR3 DNA reads TGTGCCAGCAGCCAAGGACAGGGGTTTCAGCCCCAGCATTTT. Its protein product is CASSQGQGFQPQHF.

The DNA of the CDR3 is TGCGCCAGCAGCCAAGAGGGTCAGGGAGTTAGCTACACCTTC. Residues: CASSQEGQGVSYTF. The chain carries TRBV4-3 and TRBJ1-2, with TRBD1 as a possible D gene (5 bases). The ends were cut back, 0 bases at V and 9 bases at J, with 14 bases in the middle. Germline CDR1 is LGHNA and CDR2 is YSLEER. CDR3 length: 14 residues.

J is TRBJ1-6 and V is TRBV27, with a tentative D call TRBD1 (5 bases). V was trimmed by 6 bases and J by 7 bases, leaving 7 bases between them. Germline V gene data show CDR1 as MNHEY and CDR2 as SMNVEV (reference sequence). This CDR3 is built from 12 residues. The CDR3 sequence: CASRNRNSPLHF. As DNA, the CDR3 is TGTGCCAGCAGGAACAGGAATTCACCCCTCCACTTT.

The rearrangement joins TRBV2 to TRBJ1-4; D not certain. Deletions cut 4 bases from V and 5 bases from J, with 11 bases between. This CDR3 is built from 14 residues. Germline V gene data show CDR1 as SNHLY and CDR2 as FYNNEI. The chain's CDR3 is CASSVPHWNEKLFF. DNA for the CDR3: TGTGCCAGCAGTGTGCCCCACTGGAATGAAAAACTGTTTTTT.

This clonotype came up many times. This chain links TRBV12-3 or TRBV12-4 with TRBJ2-7; D not resolved. CDR3 length equals 11 residues. The germline V and J ends were trimmed by 5 bases and 6 bases, with 8 bases remaining between them. The CDR3 nucleotides are TGTGCCAGCAGTGCCGATCGCGAGCAGTACTTC. This translates into CASSADREQYF.

The chain combines TRBV11-3 with TRBJ2-1; a weak D match, TRBD2 (6 bases). This CDR3 contains 13 residues. The germline gives CDR1 SGHNT, CDR2 YENEEA. Trimming shortened V by 4 bases and J by 12 bases, and 16 bases separated the two germline ends. The CDR3 DNA reads TGTGCCAGCAGCTCCCCGGGGGAGCCTAGGCAGTTCTTC. It codes for CASSSPGEPRQFF.